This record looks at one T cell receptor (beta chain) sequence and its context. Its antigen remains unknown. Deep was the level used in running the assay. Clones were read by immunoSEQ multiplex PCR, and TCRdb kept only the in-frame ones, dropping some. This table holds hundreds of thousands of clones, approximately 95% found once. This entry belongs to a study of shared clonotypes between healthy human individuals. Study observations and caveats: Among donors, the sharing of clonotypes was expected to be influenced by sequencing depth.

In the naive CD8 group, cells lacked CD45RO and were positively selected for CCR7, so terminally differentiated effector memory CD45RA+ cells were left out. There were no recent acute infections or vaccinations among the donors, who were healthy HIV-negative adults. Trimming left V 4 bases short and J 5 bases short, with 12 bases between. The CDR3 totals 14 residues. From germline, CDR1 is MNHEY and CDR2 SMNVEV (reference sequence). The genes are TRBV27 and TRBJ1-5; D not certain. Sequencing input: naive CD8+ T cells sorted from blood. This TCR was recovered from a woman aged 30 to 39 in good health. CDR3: CASSSTLSDQPQHF. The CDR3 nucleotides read TGTGCCAGCAGTTCCACTCTAAGTGATCAGCCCCAGCATTTT.